This T cell receptor (beta chain) was captured by sequencing in a study of pediatric ulcerative colitis. Broader study findings: A couple of rectal clonotypes were found only in ulcerative colitis patients, all of them.

The assay was run at survey level. Libraries were prepared by immunoSEQ multiplex PCR; TCRdb keeps only in-frame clonotypes and omits some of them. The table includes 30,000 to 35,000 clones, roughly 77% detected once. During colonoscopy, one to two rectal pinch biopsies were collected. In this sample, this clone turned up a few times. Its target is not known. CDR1 SGHRS and CDR2 YFSETQ come from the germline V gene. The CDR3 runs to 15 residues. The V end lost 4 bases, the J end lost 1 base, and 15 bases lay between the germline ends. Sequencing was carried out using gut tissue. The clonotype originates from a boy between 10 and 17 years old with mild ulcerative colitis. The rearrangement links TRBV5-1 to TRBJ2-7, with D uncertain. The CDR3 loop reads CASSHAFQPSYEQYF. CDR3 DNA sequence: TGCGCCAGCAGCCACGCTTTTCAACCATCCTACGAGCAGTACTTC.